This T cell receptor (beta chain) was sequenced for a study of tumor-infiltrating lymphocytes in primary liver carcinoma. General study findings and limits: Against blood, tumors held a significantly higher top-250-clone fraction (p = 0.039). For tumor-adjacent and tumor-blood pairs, overlap was less than that seen for tumor region pairs.

Starting from around 500 ng of total RNA, TCR beta cDNA was produced with a primer in the constant region. Slightly modified ARM-PCR with three nested multiplex PCR rounds yielded TCR beta libraries. The first two PCR rounds used TRBV1-TRBV30 primers with a Cbeta primer, approximately 9 cycles each. TCRdb analysed the multiplex PCR reads with MiXCR anew, one entry per CDR3 protein. The repertoire holds 35,000 to 40,000 distinct CDR3 sequences, roughly 75% seen once, with 37% in the top ten. This clonotype occurred a few times. Its matching antigen is unknown. Mismatch with germline at one junction end may stem from a read error. The tissue used was unsorted bulk material of about 19-31 mg. RNA and DNA were co-extracted from it with the AllPrep DNA/RNA mini kit. Chronic HBV infection affected patients, none of whom had received treatment. The CDR3 is 14 amino acids. Per germline, CDR1 SEHNR and CDR2 FQNEAQ (reference sequence).

The rearrangement joins TRBV7-9 to TRBJ2-7; possible D gene TRBD1, 5 bases. The sequenced sample was tumor-adjacent normal liver tissue. The source is a man aged 35 to 55 with primary liver carcinoma and hepatitis B virus infection. CDR3 amino acids: CATSTGQGSNEQYF. In nucleotides, the CDR3 is TGTGCCACCAGCACCGGACAAGGTTCGAACGAGCAGTACTTC.